Shown below are 24 T cell receptor beta chains from a single sample sequenced in a study of T cell clonotyping in hematopoietic cell transplantation. Here immunoSEQ multiplex PCR was the method, and the copy in TCRdb shows in-frame clones only, minus some. Of tens of thousands of clones in the sample, roughly 85% are singletons; the top ten hold roughly 2.8%. Time point described: recipient sample about 28 days before transplant, after cytoreduction. Sequencing used peripheral blood mononuclear cells, obtained before stem cell transplant. The receptors come from a man aged 55 to 70 with acute myeloid leukemia. Some clones in this sample may be carry-over from other donors' samples.

The chain joins TRBV2 to TRBJ2-1; TRBD2 aligns across 12 bases. With 4 bases clipped from V and 5 bases from J, the junction kept 3 bases outside the gene matches. CDR3 length: 15 residues. CDR1 is SNHLY, CDR2 FYNNEI, per germline. Written as DNA, the CDR3 is TGTGCCAGCAGTGCGACTAGCGGGAGAGACAATGAGCAGTTCTTC. It codes for CASSATSGRDNEQFF.

The chain uses TRBV11-3 and TRBJ1-5, with 8 bases matching TRBD1. J lost 5 bases, V lost 4 bases, and 1 base had no gene match. The CDR3 runs 13 residues. In germline, CDR1 is SGHNT, CDR2 YENEEA. The CDR3 spells CASSSTGDQPQHF. The CDR3 DNA follows: TGTGCCAGCAGCTCGACAGGGGATCAGCCCCAGCATTTT.

The chain couples TRBV5-1 to TRBJ1-4; TRBD1 might be the D (5 bases). Germline assignment: CDR1 SGHRS and CDR2 YFSETQ. The CDR3 sequence is 18 residues long. V lost 0 bases and J 2 bases, leaving 17 bases between the germline ends. This chain's CDR3 is CASSLEGAYFRTNEKLFF. The CDR3 nucleotides are TGCGCCAGCAGCTTGGAAGGGGCCTATTTCAGGACTAATGAAAAACTGTTTTTT.

V usage is TRBV19 and J usage is TRBJ1-2, with D unclear. V gave up 6 bases and J gave up 4 bases, with 18 bases separating them. This CDR3 region has 15 residues. In germline, CDR1 is LNHDA, CDR2 SQIVND (reference sequence). CDR3 amino acids: CASRMGENTIYGYTF. The CDR3 DNA reads as TGTGCCAGTAGAATGGGAGAGAACACGATCTATGGCTACACCTTC.

This chain uses TRBV4-3 with TRBJ2-7; the match to TRBD1 covers 9 bases. The CDR3 extends over 17 amino acids. V dropped 0 bases and J dropped 5; count of bases not matched to a gene: 11. Germline CDR1 reads LGHNA; CDR2 reads YSLEER. This chain's CDR3 is CASSQDKVRTGANEQYF. The CDR3, as DNA: TGCGCCAGCAGCCAAGATAAGGTCAGGACAGGGGCCAACGAGCAGTACTTC.

The V and J genes are TRBV4-3 and TRBJ2-1, with TRBD2 as a possible D gene (5 bases). The germline V gene has CDR1 LGHNA and CDR2 YSLEER. V was shortened by 2 bases and J by 4 bases, with 15 bases between the two germline ends. The CDR3 sequence is 16 residues long. The CDR3 nucleotides read TGCGCCAGCAGCCAAATGATGCGGGTGGTATACAATGAGCAGTTCTTC. Encoded protein: CASSQMMRVVYNEQFF.

This clone was counted a single time. The chain combines TRBV13 with TRBJ2-7; 10 positions agree with TRBD1. Unmatched junction bases numbered 7, after V lost 5 bases and J lost 3 bases. CDR1 and CDR2 (germline): PRHDT, FYEKMQ (reference sequence). The CDR3 totals 15 residues. The DNA for the CDR3 is TGTGCCAGCAGCACCTCGGGACAGGGGTACTACGAGCAGTACTTC. Protein: CASSTSGQGYYEQYF.

CDR3 region: CASSLRIKKATEAFF. Here the CDR3 DNA reads TGTGCCAGCAGCCTCCGGATCAAAAAGGCCACTGAAGCTTTCTTT. The chain joins TRBV5-6 to TRBJ1-1; D gene unclear. V was pared by 4 bases and J by 4 bases, with 17 bases between. This CDR3 has 15 amino acids. Germline V gene sequence: CDR1 SGHDT, CDR2 YYEEEE.

V and J are TRBV9 and TRBJ1-3; D remains ambiguous. Looked up from germline, CDR1 is SGDLS and CDR2 is YYNGEE. The CDR3 extends over 15 amino acids. V was cut by 1 base and J by 0 bases, with 8 bases left in between. The CDR3 loop is CASSVSGSSGNTIYF. As DNA, the CDR3 is TGTGCCAGCAGCGTATCAGGAAGCTCTGGAAACACCATATATTTT.

The CDR3 bases are TGTGCCAGCAGACCCGGGGGGGGAAGGTCAGAGACCCAGTACTTC. Protein sequence: CASRPGGGRSETQYF. This sequence joins TRBV7-8 and TRBJ2-5; 8 bases align to TRBD2. V dropped 6 bases and J dropped 4; count of bases not matched to a gene: 10. The germline gives CDR1 SGHVS, CDR2 FQNEAQ. This CDR3 has 15 amino acids.

This clone was seen more than once but under ten times. The rearrangement uses TRBV5-1 and TRBJ2-1; 9 nucleotides match TRBD1. Germline values: CDR1 SGHRS, CDR2 YFSETQ. Unmatched junction bases numbered 4, after V lost 4 bases and J lost 5 bases. CDR3 length: 14 amino acids. The CDR3 coding sequence is TGCGCCAGCAGCCAACGGACAGGGGACAATGAGCAGTTCTTC. It yields the protein CASSQRTGDNEQFF.

Here the CDR3 reads CASSLDVAGQLGAETQYF. CDR3 bases: TGTGCCAGCAGCTTAGACGTAGCGGGGCAACTTGGGGCGGAGACCCAGTACTTC. This chain links TRBV7-6 with TRBJ2-5; 8 nucleotides line up with TRBD2. Trimming removed 1 base from V and 5 bases from J; junction bases left unmatched: 15. Germline V gene lookup returns CDR1 SGHVS and CDR2 FNYEAQ. The CDR3 totals 18 residues.

In its sample, this clone was seen a few times. The rearrangement uses TRBV4-3 and TRBJ2-2; tentatively, D is TRBD1 (5 bases). Trimming stripped 3 bases from V and 2 bases from J, with 13 bases between. Germline CDR1 reads LGHNA; CDR2 reads YSLEER. There are 16 residues in the CDR3. The CDR3 reads CASSQGFRTNTGELFF. CDR3 nucleotides: TGCGCCAGCAGCCAGGGGTTCAGGACAAACACCGGGGAGCTGTTTTTT.

The chain employs TRBV27 and TRBJ1-3; no definite D call. V lost 2 bases, J lost 0 bases, and 8 bases lay in between. The CDR3 spans 15 residues. The germline gives CDR1 MNHEY, CDR2 SMNVEV (reference sequence). The CDR3 DNA is TGTGCCAGCAGTTTAACGCCGAGCTCTGGAAACACCATATATTTT. Translation gives CASSLTPSSGNTIYF.

This rearrangement joins TRBV28 to TRBJ1-1; D is unclear. Germline CDR1 and CDR2: MDHEN and SYDVKM. Trimming removed 5 bases at V and 1 base at J, with 11 bases between. This CDR3 is 14 amino acids long. The CDR3 reads CASSLLVPNTEAFF. The CDR3 region has the DNA TGTGCCAGCAGTCTACTGGTCCCGAACACTGAAGCTTTCTTT.

CDR3 residues: CAWSGDTSNYGYTF. CDR3 DNA sequence: TGTGCCTGGAGTGGGGACACCAGTAACTATGGCTACACCTTC. The chain is built from TRBV30 and TRBJ1-2, with TRBD1 as a possible D gene (6 bases). This CDR3 contains 14 residues. V shed 1 base and J shed 1 base, with 10 bases lying between them. CDR1 is GTSNPN and CDR2 is SVGIG in the germline V gene (reference sequence).

The rearrangement joins TRBV7-2 to TRBJ1-5, with TRBD1 identical over 8 bases. V lost 5 bases, J lost 5 bases, and 5 bases stayed unmatched. CDR3 length: 14 residues. Germline CDR1 and CDR2: SGHTA and FQGNSA. The CDR3 nucleotides are TGTGCCAGCAGCAGGGACAGGAGGTATCAGCCCCAGCATTTT. The encoded protein is CASSRDRRYQPQHF.

This clone has a handful of counts. This chain connects TRBV5-1 to TRBJ1-1, with a possible D match to TRBD1 (6 bases). The CDR3 has 15 residues. Trimming pared 5 bases from V and 4 bases from J, leaving 18 bases between. Germline V lookup: CDR1 SGHRS, CDR2 YFSETQ. CDR3 DNA sequence: TGCGCCAGCAGTATATCGACAGGCGGGGCCACTGAAGCTTTCTTT. The encoded protein is CASSISTGGATEAFF.

CDR3 nucleotide sequence: TGTGCCAGCAGTGAAGTCGGCGAGCAGTACTTC. It codes for CASSEVGEQYF. V is TRBV6-1 and J is TRBJ2-7; unclear D gene. V was trimmed by 1 base and J by 6 bases, leaving 4 bases between them. The CDR3 has 11 amino acids. From germline, CDR1 is MNHNS and CDR2 SASEGT.

The chain is built from TRBV27 and TRBJ1-1; D remains ambiguous. The CDR3 is 14 amino acids. Germline values: CDR1 MNHEY, CDR2 SMNVEV (reference sequence). V shed 5 bases and J shed 2 bases, with 12 bases lying between them. As DNA, the CDR3 is TGTGCCAGCAGTACGTGGGCCGTAAACACTGAAGCTTTCTTT. Amino acids: CASSTWAVNTEAFF.

The chain uses TRBV4-1 and TRBJ2-3; TRBD1 is a possible D gene (7 bases). This CDR3 has 14 residues. The V gene lost 4 bases and the J gene lost 6 bases, with 14 bases spanning the gap. Germline CDR1 is MGHRA and CDR2 is YSYEKL. The CDR3 reads CASSLGQGGDTQYF. CDR3 bases: TGCGCCAGCAGCCTGGGGCAGGGGGGTGATACGCAGTATTTT.

The chain joins TRBV6-1 to TRBJ1-2; D is possibly TRBD1 (6 bases). The germline CDR1 and CDR2 sequences are MNHNS and SASEGT. Trimming removed 6 bases at V and 8 bases at J, with 22 bases between. The CDR3 contains 15 residues. The CDR3 region is CASREGDGGFGGYTF. CDR3 coding DNA: TGTGCCAGCAGAGAGGGGGATGGGGGCTTCGGAGGCTACACCTTC.

The V and J genes are TRBV4-3 and TRBJ2-3; possible D gene TRBD2, 5 bases. Trimming cost V 4 bases and J 4 bases, with 15 bases left between them. CDR3 length equals 15 residues. Germline lookup yields CDR1 LGHNA and CDR2 YSLEER. The DNA of the CDR3 is TGCGCCAGCAGCCCGGGGTTCTCGGCCGCAGATACGCAGTATTTT. This gives the protein CASSPGFSAADTQYF.

The rearrangement joins TRBV4-3 to TRBJ2-2; the D gene is possibly TRBD1 (5 bases). The CDR3 is 16 residues long. The V gene's germline CDR1 is LGHNA and CDR2 YSLEER. V was trimmed by 3 bases and J by 0 bases, leaving 11 bases between them. CDR3 loop: CASSQGLQANTGELFF. The CDR3 DNA sequence: TGCGCCAGCAGCCAGGGTTTACAGGCGAACACCGGGGAGCTGTTTTTT.